This T cell receptor beta chain was obtained from a study of T cells in Graves' hyperthyroidism and ophthalmopathy. Turning to the study itself: The blood sample was taken at first diagnosis, before treatment began. Regarding the study as a whole: Blood also carried most thyroid clonotypes expanded above 0.001.

The source material, RNA transcripts, was used to amplify TCR beta CDR3 regions. The HTBI set primed first-round TCR CDR3 RT-PCR. TCRdb fed the multiplex PCR reads into MiXCR, producing one record per CDR3 protein. Here the sample spans under 400,000 distinct CDR3 sequences, 15% to 19% being singletons. Blood was sampled at initial diagnosis of hyperthyroidism, prior to onset of any ophthalmopathy symptoms. The PBMCs had their origin in approximately 10 ml of fresh peripheral blood. This clonotype has at least ten counts. What it binds is unknown. This CDR3 contains 14 residues. The V gene's germline CDR1 is SNHLY and CDR2 FYNNEI. Trimming stripped 4 bases from V and 4 bases from J, with 13 bases between.

Sequenced sample: blood. The clonotype originates from a woman aged 18-30 years with Graves' hyperthyroidism that later progressed to Graves' ophthalmopathy. The chain employs TRBV2 and TRBJ2-5; D not resolved. The CDR3 coding sequence is TGTGCCAGCAGTGTGTTCGGGTCGGGAGAGACCCAGTACTTC. Protein product: CASSVFGSGETQYF.